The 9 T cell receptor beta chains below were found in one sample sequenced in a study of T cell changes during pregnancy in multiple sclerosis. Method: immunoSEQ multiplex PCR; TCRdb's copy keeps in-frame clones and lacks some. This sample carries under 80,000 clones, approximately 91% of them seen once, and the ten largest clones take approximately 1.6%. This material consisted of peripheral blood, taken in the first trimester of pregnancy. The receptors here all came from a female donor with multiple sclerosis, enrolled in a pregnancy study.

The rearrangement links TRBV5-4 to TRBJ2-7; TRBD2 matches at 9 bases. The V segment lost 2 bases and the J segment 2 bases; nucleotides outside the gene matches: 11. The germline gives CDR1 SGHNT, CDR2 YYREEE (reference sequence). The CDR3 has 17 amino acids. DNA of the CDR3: TGTGCCAGCAGCTTACCTGGACTAGCGAGTACCACCTACGAGCAGTACTTC. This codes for CASSLPGLASTTYEQYF.

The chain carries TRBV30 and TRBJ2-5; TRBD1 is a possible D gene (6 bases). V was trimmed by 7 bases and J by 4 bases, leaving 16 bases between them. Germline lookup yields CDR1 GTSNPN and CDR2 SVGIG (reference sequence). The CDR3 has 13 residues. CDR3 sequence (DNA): TGTGCCTCGGATCTGGACAGCCCAGAGACCCAGTACTTC. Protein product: CASDLDSPETQYF. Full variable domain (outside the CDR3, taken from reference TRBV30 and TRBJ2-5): SQTIHQWPATLVQPVGSPLSLECTVEGTSNPNLYWYRQAAGRGLQLLFYSVGIGQISSEVPQNLSASRPQDRQFILSSKKLLLSDSGFYLCASDLDSPETQYFGPGTRLLVL.

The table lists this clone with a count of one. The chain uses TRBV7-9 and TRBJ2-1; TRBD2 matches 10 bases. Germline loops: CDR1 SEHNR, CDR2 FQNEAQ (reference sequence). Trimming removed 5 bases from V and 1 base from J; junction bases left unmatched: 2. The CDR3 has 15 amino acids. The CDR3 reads CASSPLAGSYNEQFF. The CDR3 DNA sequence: TGTGCCAGCAGCCCACTAGCGGGATCCTACAATGAGCAGTTCTTC.

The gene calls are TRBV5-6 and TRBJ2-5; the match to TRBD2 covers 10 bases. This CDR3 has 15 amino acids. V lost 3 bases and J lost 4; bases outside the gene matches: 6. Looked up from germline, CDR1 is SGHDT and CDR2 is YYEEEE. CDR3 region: CASSSLAGLSETQYF. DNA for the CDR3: TGTGCCAGCAGCTCACTAGCGGGGTTATCAGAGACCCAGTACTTC.

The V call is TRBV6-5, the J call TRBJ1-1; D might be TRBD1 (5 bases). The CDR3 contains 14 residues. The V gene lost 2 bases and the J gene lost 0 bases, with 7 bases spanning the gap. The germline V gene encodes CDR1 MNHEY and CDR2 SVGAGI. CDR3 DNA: TGTGCCAGCAGTTACCAGGGAATGAACACTGAAGCTTTCTTT. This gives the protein CASSYQGMNTEAFF.

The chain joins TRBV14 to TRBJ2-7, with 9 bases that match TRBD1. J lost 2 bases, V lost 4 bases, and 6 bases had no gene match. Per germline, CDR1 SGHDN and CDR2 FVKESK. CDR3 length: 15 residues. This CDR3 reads CASSLPDRGPYEQYF. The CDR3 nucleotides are TGTGCCAGCAGCCTACCGGACAGGGGCCCCTACGAGCAGTACTTC.

Here the CDR3 reads CASSDHRLAGGSTDTQYF. The DNA of the CDR3 is TGTGCCAGCAGTGACCACCGACTAGCGGGAGGCAGCACAGATACGCAGTATTTT. The J gene is TRBJ2-3, the V gene TRBV6-4; 13 bases match TRBD2. V shed 2 bases, J shed 0 bases, and the junction held 5 bases outside the gene matches. Germline CDR1 and CDR2: MRHNA and SNTAGT. This CDR3 has 18 residues.

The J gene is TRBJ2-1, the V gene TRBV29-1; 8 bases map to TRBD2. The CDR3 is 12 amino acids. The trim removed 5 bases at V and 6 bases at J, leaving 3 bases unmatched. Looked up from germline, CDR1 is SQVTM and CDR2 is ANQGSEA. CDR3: CSVRRGGNEQFF. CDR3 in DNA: TGCAGCGTTCGTCGGGGGGGCAATGAGCAGTTCTTC.

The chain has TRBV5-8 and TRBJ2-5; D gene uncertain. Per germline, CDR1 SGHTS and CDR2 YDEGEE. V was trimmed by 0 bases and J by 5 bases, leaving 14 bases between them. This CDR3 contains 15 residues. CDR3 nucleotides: TGTGCCAGCAGCTTGGCCTTTTTTAGCACGGAGACCCAGTACTTC. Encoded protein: CASSLAFFSTETQYF.